These 22 T cell receptor beta chains were all obtained from the same sample, sequenced in a study of T cell responses to AZD1222 COVID-19 vaccine. Sequencing was performed with immunoSEQ multiplex PCR; in TCRdb, only in-frame clones are kept and a portion is missing. The sample yields 150,000 to 200,000 clones, roughly 92% seen once. The sample here was peripheral blood, taken on day 0 of AZD1222 vaccination. The receptors originated from an adult in good health.

The rearrangement links TRBV5-4 to TRBJ1-5; D is ambiguous. Trimming stripped 0 bases from V and 5 bases from J, with 3 bases between. Per germline, CDR1 SGHNT and CDR2 YYREEE (reference sequence). CDR3 size: 12 residues. DNA for the CDR3: TGTGCCAGCAGCTTGGGAGATCAGCCCCAGCATTTT. It translates to CASSLGDQPQHF. Complete variable domain (other parts from reference TRBV5-4 and TRBJ1-5): ETGVTQSPTHLIKTRGQQVTLRCSSQSGHNTVSWYQQALGQGPQFIFQYYREEENGRGNFPPRFSGLQFPNYSSELNVNALELDDSALYLCASSLGDQPQHFGDGTRLSIL.

As concerns this clone: In the same sample, other DNA sequences code for this CDR3. The chain carries TRBV12-5 and TRBJ1-5; 8 bases are a match to TRBD1. Germline CDR1 reads LGHNT; CDR2 reads FRNRAP. The CDR3 has 13 amino acids. The CDR3 is CASGQGGNQPQHF. CDR3 coding DNA: TGTGCATCCGGACAGGGCGGCAATCAGCCCCAGCATTTT.

In this sample, this clone turned up once. This chain uses TRBV27 with TRBJ2-1; D gene uncertain. CDR1 MNHEY and CDR2 SMNVEV come from the germline V gene (reference sequence). The CDR3 sequence is 16 residues long. V lost 1 base and J lost 6, with 16 bases in between. CDR3 amino acids: CASSLLGPSKLNEQFF. CDR3 bases: TGTGCCAGCAGTTTATTAGGACCCTCTAAACTCAATGAGCAGTTCTTC.

V usage is TRBV7-2 and J usage is TRBJ1-5; D is unclear. The CDR3 contains 13 residues. Per germline, CDR1 SGHTA and CDR2 FQGNSA. With 5 bases removed from V and 3 bases from J, the gap between germline ends came to 8 bases. The CDR3 coding sequence is TGTGCCAGCAGCCCGGCCCCCAATCAGCCCCAGCATTTT. This sequence encodes CASSPAPNQPQHF.

The chain couples TRBV10-3 to TRBJ2-7; weak D call: TRBD1 (6 bases). Trimming cost V 11 bases and J 12 bases, with 17 bases left between them. Germline loops: CDR1 ENHRY, CDR2 SYGVKD. There are 10 residues in the CDR3. The CDR3 region has the DNA TGTGCCCTACATTACAGGGCGTGGTACGTC. It specifies CALHYRAWYV.

The CDR3 DNA is TGTGCCATCAGTGAGTCAGCCACTAGCACAGATACGCAGTATTTT. Amino acids: CAISESATSTDTQYF. The chain carries TRBV10-3 and TRBJ2-3; D remains ambiguous. This CDR3 spans 15 amino acids. The germline CDR1 and CDR2 sequences are ENHRY and SYGVKD. Trimming stripped 0 bases from V and 0 bases from J, with 7 bases between.

The V gene is TRBV19, the J gene TRBJ2-3, with D perhaps matching TRBD1 or TRBD2 (5 bases each). V lost 5 bases, J lost 1 base, and 16 bases lay in between. CDR3 length equals 16 residues. Germline V gene sequence: CDR1 LNHDA, CDR2 SQIVND (reference sequence). This chain's CDR3 is CASSAPTGTGTDTQYF. The CDR3 DNA is TGTGCCAGTAGTGCCCCTACCGGGACGGGCACAGATACGCAGTATTTT.

This rearrangement joins TRBV11-2 to TRBJ1-1; D remains ambiguous. CDR3 size: 15 residues. Germline V gene sequence: CDR1 SGHAT, CDR2 FQNNGV. Trimming took 0 bases from V and 4 from J, leaving 12 bases between them. The CDR3 sequence: CASSLDGGWTTEAFF. In DNA form, the CDR3 reads TGTGCCAGCAGCTTAGACGGAGGTTGGACCACTGAAGCTTTCTTT. Complete variable domain (other parts from reference TRBV11-2 and TRBJ1-1): EAGVAQSPRYKIIEKRQSVAFWCNPISGHATLYWYQQILGQGPKLLIQFQNNGVVDDSQLPKDRFSAERLKGVDSTLKIQPAKLEDSAVYLCASSLDGGWTTEAFFGQGTRLTVV.

The V and J genes are TRBV29-1 and TRBJ1-5; TRBD1 aligns across 7 bases. This CDR3 spans 13 amino acids. J gave up 3 bases and V 6 bases, and 5 bases lay outside the gene matches. Looked up from germline, CDR1 is SQVTM and CDR2 is ANQGSEA. The CDR3 sequence is CSVATGNNQPQHF. CDR3 bases: TGCAGCGTAGCGACAGGGAACAATCAGCCCCAGCATTTT.

This sequence joins TRBV30 and TRBJ1-3; 7 bases map to TRBD1. From germline, CDR1 is GTSNPN and CDR2 SVGIG (reference sequence). The V and J ends lost 0 bases and 0 bases, in that order; junction bases with no gene match: 2. The CDR3 is 15 amino acids. CDR3 in DNA: TGTGCCTGGAGTGTCGGGACAGTCTCTGGAAACACCATATATTTT. It is translated as CAWSVGTVSGNTIYF.

The V gene is TRBV18, the J gene TRBJ1-4, with 9 bases lining up with TRBD1. The CDR3 is 15 residues long. V trimming: 0 bases; J trimming: 8 bases; junction bases outside the gene matches: 4. From germline, CDR1 is KGHSH and CDR2 LQKENI. Here the CDR3 DNA reads TGTGCCAGCTCACCACCCGGGACAGGGAGGGAAAAACTGTTTTTT. This translates into CASSPPGTGREKLFF.

CDR3 sequence (DNA): TGCGCCAGCAGCCCGTACGAGGCAGAAAATTACAATGAGCAGTTCTTC. This gives the protein CASSPYEAENYNEQFF. V is TRBV4-1 and J is TRBJ2-1; D remains ambiguous. The V gene lost 4 bases and the J gene lost 4 bases, with 17 bases spanning the gap. The CDR3 consists of 16 residues. In germline, CDR1 is MGHRA, CDR2 YSYEKL.

The chain joins TRBV20-1 to TRBJ1-1; TRBD1 is a possible D gene (6 bases). The ends were cut back, 3 bases at V and 11 bases at J, with 13 bases in the middle. The CDR3 extends over 11 amino acids. Germline lookup yields CDR1 DFQATT and CDR2 SNEGSKA (reference sequence). In DNA, the CDR3 is TGCAGTGCTAGGTCCGGGACACGGGCTTTCTTT. It translates to CSARSGTRAFF.

V is TRBV6-2 or TRBV6-3 and J is TRBJ1-2, with a weak D call TRBD1 (6 bases). CDR3 length: 13 residues. The germline gives CDR1 MNHEY, CDR2 SVGEGT. V dropped 0 bases and J dropped 7 bases, with 9 bases sitting between them. Written as DNA, the CDR3 is TGTGCCAGCAGTTACTCGGCGGGGGCTGGCTACACCTTC. Its translation is CASSYSAGAGYTF.

The rearrangement joins TRBV7-9 to TRBJ2-5, with a possible D match to TRBD1 (6 bases). Germline V gene sequence: CDR1 SEHNR, CDR2 FQNEAQ (reference sequence). The CDR3 contains 15 residues. The V and J ends lost 2 bases and 2 bases respectively, with 12 bases between them. The CDR3 protein is CASSLLTGSQETQYF. The CDR3 DNA reads as TGTGCCAGCAGCTTACTGACAGGATCACAAGAGACCCAGTACTTC.

The chain combines TRBV27 with TRBJ1-5; TRBD1 is a possible D gene (6 bases). Germline V CDR1 and CDR2: MNHEY, SMNVEV (reference sequence). The germline V and J ends were trimmed by 1 base and 0 bases, with 16 bases remaining between them. This CDR3 region has 18 residues. The CDR3 bases are TGTGCCAGCAGTTTATACTCGGGGGCCCCTTATAGCAATCAGCCCCAGCATTTT. It is translated as CASSLYSGAPYSNQPQHF.

The genes are TRBV10-3 and TRBJ1-1, with D maybe TRBD1 (5 bases). V gave up 7 bases and J gave up 1 base, with 10 bases separating them. The CDR3 is made up of 13 amino acids. Per germline, CDR1 ENHRY and CDR2 SYGVKD. DNA of the CDR3: TGTGCCATCATGGGGGTACCGAACACTGAAGCTTTCTTT. It specifies CAIMGVPNTEAFF.

The chain is built from TRBV27 and TRBJ2-1; 11 nucleotides align to TRBD2. The CDR3 sequence is 16 residues long. Germline CDR1 is MNHEY and CDR2 is SMNVEV (reference sequence). V lost 3 bases, J lost 8 bases, and 9 bases stayed unmatched. CDR3 residues: CASSFRFTTSGDEQFF. CDR3 sequence (DNA): TGTGCCAGCAGTTTCCGCTTCACGACTAGCGGGGATGAGCAGTTCTTC.

This sequence joins TRBV25-1 and TRBJ2-7, with 8 bases identical to TRBD1. Germline trimming cut 5 bases from V and 0 bases from J; bases unmatched to any gene: 6. The germline CDR1 and CDR2 sequences are MGHDK and SYGVNS. The CDR3 spans 15 residues. This CDR3 is CASSRTGSLSYEQYF. DNA of the CDR3: TGTGCCAGCAGTAGGACAGGGTCCCTCTCCTACGAGCAGTACTTC.

This chain links TRBV29-1 with TRBJ2-5; 8 bases map to TRBD1. V shed 3 bases and J 5 bases; nucleotides not matched to a gene: 8. CDR3 length equals 14 residues. Germline V gene data show CDR1 as SQVTM and CDR2 as ANQGSEA. The CDR3 spells CSVDQTGARETQYF. Here the CDR3 DNA reads TGCAGCGTTGACCAGACAGGGGCTCGGGAGACCCAGTACTTC.

The chain is built from TRBV9 and TRBJ1-4; no clear D gene. Looked up from germline, CDR1 is SGDLS and CDR2 is YYNGEE. The V gene lost 4 bases and the J gene lost 8 bases, with 15 bases spanning the gap. The CDR3 length is 14 residues. CDR3 nucleotide sequence: TGTGCCAGCAGCCCCGAGTGGTTTGGGGAAAAACTGTTTTTT. This codes for CASSPEWFGEKLFF.

The rearrangement uses TRBV2 and TRBJ2-1; TRBD2 matches at 8 bases. Unmatched junction bases numbered 6, after V lost 7 bases and J lost 13 bases. Per germline, CDR1 SNHLY and CDR2 FYNNEI. This CDR3 has 11 amino acids. The CDR3 loop is CASNPRGDQFF. CDR3 coding DNA: TGTGCCAGCAACCCGCGGGGGGATCAGTTCTTC.